The 4 T cell receptor beta chains listed next were all sequenced from one sample in a study of graft-versus-host responses after intestinal transplantation. TCRdb's table, derived via immunoSEQ multiplex PCR, lists solely in-frame clones and lacks some. The sample yields tens of thousands of clones, around nine tenths seen once. The starting material was bone marrow, obtained 734 days after intestinal transplantation. Receptors were obtained from a human patient who received an intestinal transplant, so some T cells may come from the graft donor.

The chain employs TRBV6-5 and TRBJ2-1; 7 positions match TRBD1. CDR3 length: 15 residues. With 7 bases clipped from V and 1 base from J, the junction kept 7 bases outside the gene matches. Germline V gene data show CDR1 as MNHEY and CDR2 as SVGAGI. The CDR3 protein is CASTPDRDSYNEQFF. The DNA of the CDR3 is TGTGCCAGCACACCCGACAGGGATTCCTACAATGAGCAGTTCTTC.

The rearrangement joins TRBV10-1 to TRBJ2-5; D not certain. The CDR3 covers 13 residues. V was pared by 2 bases and J by 1 base, with 5 bases between. CDR1 WNHNN and CDR2 SYGVQD come from the germline V gene (reference sequence). CDR3 bases: TGCGCCAGCAGTGAGGACTTCCAAGAGACCCAGTACTTC. Translation: CASSEDFQETQYF.

The chain joins TRBV7-2 to TRBJ2-6; D is undetermined. The CDR3 totals 13 residues. Per germline, CDR1 SGHTA and CDR2 FQGNSA. V shed 7 bases and J shed 0 bases, with 4 bases lying between them. The CDR3 loop reads CASTPSGANVLTF. The CDR3 bases are TGTGCCAGCACCCCCTCTGGGGCCAACGTCCTGACTTTC.

DNA for the CDR3: TGCGCCAGCAGCTTGAGACAGCGGGGGGCCCAAGAGACCCAGTACTTC. This codes for CASSLRQRGAQETQYF. The V call is TRBV5-1, the J call TRBJ2-5; 9 bases fit TRBD2. V was clipped by 1 base and J by 1 base; unmatched bases: 5. The germline CDR1 and CDR2 sequences are SGHRS and YFSETQ. CDR3 length: 16 residues. The entire variable domain, with the rest obtained from reference TRBV5-1 and TRBJ2-5, is as follows: KAGVTQTPRYLIKTRGQQVTLSCSPISGHRSVSWYQQTPGQGLQFLFEYFSETQRNKGNFPGRFSGRQFSNSRSEMNVSTLELGDSALYLCASSLRQRGAQETQYFGPGTRLLVL.